The T cell receptor (beta chain) under discussion was sequenced for a study of identical twins. TCRdb redid the calling of the 5' RACE reads with MiXCR, one entry per CDR3 protein. The data show roughly 230,000 distinct CDR3 sequences, about 8.5% seen once. From germline, CDR1 is SGHNT and CDR2 YYREEE (reference sequence). The germline V and J ends were trimmed by 2 bases and 4 bases, with 10 bases remaining between them. The CDR3 has 13 residues. This sample also belongs to another study, concerning yellow fever vaccine responses in identical twins.

The sample consisted of CD8+ T cells sorted from blood. This sequence joins TRBV5-4 and TRBJ2-7; the D is unclear. This TCR was sampled from a woman between 18 and 29 years old in good health. In DNA form, the CDR3 reads TGTGCCAGCAGCTTTCGAGGAAGGTACGAGCAGTACTTC. Translation: CASSFRGRYEQYF.